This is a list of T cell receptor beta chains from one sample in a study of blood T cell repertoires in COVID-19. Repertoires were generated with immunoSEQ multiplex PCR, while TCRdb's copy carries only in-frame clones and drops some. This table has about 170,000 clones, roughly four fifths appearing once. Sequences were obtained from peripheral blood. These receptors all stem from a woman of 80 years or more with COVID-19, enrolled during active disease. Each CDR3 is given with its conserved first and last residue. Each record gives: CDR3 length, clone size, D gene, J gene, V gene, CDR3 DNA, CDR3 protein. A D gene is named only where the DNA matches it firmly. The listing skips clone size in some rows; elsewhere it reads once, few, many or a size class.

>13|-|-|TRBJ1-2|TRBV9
TGTGCCAGCAGCGTAGGGGGGGACTATGGCTACACCTTC
CASSVGGDYGYTF
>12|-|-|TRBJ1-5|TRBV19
TGTGCCAGTAGTATACTACCTCAGCCCCAGCATTTT
CASSILPQPQHF
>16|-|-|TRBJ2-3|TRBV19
TGTGCCAGTAGTATAGAACACCATAGCGTCGCAGATACGCAGTATTTT
CASSIEHHSVADTQYF
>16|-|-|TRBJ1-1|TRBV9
TGTGCCAGCAGCCTCGGACAGACACTTTCGAACACTGAAGCTTTCTTT
CASSLGQTLSNTEAFF
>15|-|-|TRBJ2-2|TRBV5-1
TGCGCCAGCAGCTTGGTACAGGGACACACCGGGGAGCTGTTTTTT
CASSLVQGHTGELFF
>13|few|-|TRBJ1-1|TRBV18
TGTGCCAGCTCACCGGTGCAGGACACTGAAGCTTTCTTT
CASSPVQDTEAFF
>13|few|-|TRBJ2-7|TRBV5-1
TGCGCCAGCAGTTCACAGGGTTCCTACGAGCAGTACTTC
CASSSQGSYEQYF
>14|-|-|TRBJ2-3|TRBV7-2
TGTGCCAGCAGCTTGGGGCCTGGCACAGATACGCAGTATTTT
CASSLGPGTDTQYF
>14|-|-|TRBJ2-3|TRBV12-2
TGTGCAAGTCGCTTCAGGGGCCGCACAGATACGCAGTATTTT
CASRFRGRTDTQYF
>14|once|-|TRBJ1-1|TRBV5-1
TGCGCCAGCAGCTTGATCGCAGGGAACACTGAAGCTTTCTTT
CASSLIAGNTEAFF
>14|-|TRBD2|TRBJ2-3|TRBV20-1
TGCAGTGCTAGTCCGGGACTAGCAACAGATACGCAGTATTTT
CSASPGLATDTQYF
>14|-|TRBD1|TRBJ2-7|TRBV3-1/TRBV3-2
TGTGCCAGCAGCCGGACAGGGGGGGCCTACGAGCAGTACTTC
CASSRTGGAYEQYF
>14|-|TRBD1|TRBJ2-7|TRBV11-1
TGTGCCAGCAGCGCAGAGAGGGGGCAGTACGAGCAGTACTTC
CASSAERGQYEQYF
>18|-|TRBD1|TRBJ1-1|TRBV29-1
TGCAGCGTTCTCCTGCAGTCCGGCGAGCGGACAGGCAACACTGAAGCTTTCTTT
CSVLLQSGERTGNTEAFF
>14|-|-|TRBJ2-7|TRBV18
TGTGCCAGCTCACCCAGACAGGGAGGCTACGAGCAGTACTTC
CASSPRQGGYEQYF
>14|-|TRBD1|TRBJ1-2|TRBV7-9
TGTGCCAGCAGTCCCGGACGACAGGGGGCCGGCTACACCTTC
CASSPGRQGAGYTF
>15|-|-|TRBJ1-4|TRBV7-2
TGTGCCAGCAGCTTTGGACTAGCAACTAATGAAAAACTGTTTTTT
CASSFGLATNEKLFF
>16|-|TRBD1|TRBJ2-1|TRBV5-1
TGCGCCAGCAGCATCCGTCCGGGACAGGGTTACAATGAGCAGTTCTTC
CASSIRPGQGYNEQFF
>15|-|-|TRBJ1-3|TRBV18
TGTGCCAGCTCACCAAACAGGGCCCTCGGGAACACCATATATTTT
CASSPNRALGNTIYF
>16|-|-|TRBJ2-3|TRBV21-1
TGTGCCAGCAGCAAAGGCCTAGCGGGCGTCTCAGATACGCAGTATTTT
CASSKGLAGVSDTQYF
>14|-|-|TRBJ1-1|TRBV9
TGTGCCAGCAGCGTAACCGGACAGAACACTGAAGCTTTCTTT
CASSVTGQNTEAFF
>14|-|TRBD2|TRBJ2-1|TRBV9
TGTGCCAGCAGCACCATCCCTAGCGGCAATGAGCAGTTCTTC
CASSTIPSGNEQFF
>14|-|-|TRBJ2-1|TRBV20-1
TGCAGTGCTAATGACCCCCGTTCTTACAATGAGCAGTTCTTC
CSANDPRSYNEQFF
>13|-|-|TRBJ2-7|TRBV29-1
TGCAGCGCAGGTCGGGGGGCCTCCTACGAGCAGTACTTC
CSAGRGASYEQYF
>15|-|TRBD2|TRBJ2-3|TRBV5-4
TGTGCCAGCAGCTTCCGTGGCGGGGGAGTAGATACGCAGTATTTT
CASSFRGGGVDTQYF
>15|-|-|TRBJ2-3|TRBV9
TGTGCCAGCAGCGCGCTCGGAGGGGGCCCAGATACGCAGTATTTT
CASSALGGGPDTQYF
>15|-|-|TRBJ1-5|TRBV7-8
TGTGCCAGCAGCTCCGGGACTGTCAACAATCAGCCCCAGCATTTT
CASSSGTVNNQPQHF
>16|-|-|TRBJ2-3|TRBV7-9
TGTGCCAGCAGCCTTCCGCTTGGCGGGGCATCAGATACGCAGTATTTT
CASSLPLGGASDTQYF
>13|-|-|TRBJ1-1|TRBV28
TGTGCCAGCACCACTCCCGCCCACACTGAAGCTTTCTTT
CASTTPAHTEAFF
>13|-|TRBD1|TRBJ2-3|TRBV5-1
TGCGCCAGCCGGACAGGGGTGACAGATACGCAGTATTTT
CASRTGVTDTQYF
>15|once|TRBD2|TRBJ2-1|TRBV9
TGTGCCAGCAGCGTAGGACTAGCGGGAAACAATGAGCAGTTCTTC
CASSVGLAGNNEQFF
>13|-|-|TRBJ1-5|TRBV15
TGTGCCACCAGCCGGCAGGGTGATCAGCCCCAGCATTTT
CATSRQGDQPQHF
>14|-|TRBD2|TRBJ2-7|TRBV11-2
TGTGCCAGCAGCAGAGCGGGAGGGCCTCTCGAGCAGTACTTC
CASSRAGGPLEQYF
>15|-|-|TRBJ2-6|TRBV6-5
TGTGCCAGCAGCAGGGGAGTAAGTGGGGCCAACGTCCTGACTTTC
CASSRGVSGANVLTF
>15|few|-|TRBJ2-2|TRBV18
TGTGCCAGCTCACCACTGGAAGGGGAGGCCGGGGAGCTGTTTTTT
CASSPLEGEAGELFF
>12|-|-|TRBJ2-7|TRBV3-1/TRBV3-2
TGTGCCAGCAGCCTAACAGGGTACGAGCAGTACTTC
CASSLTGYEQYF
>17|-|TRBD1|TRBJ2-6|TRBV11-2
TGTGCCAGCAGCTTAGAGGGGACAGTCCTCGGGGCCAACGTCCTGACTTTC
CASSLEGTVLGANVLTF
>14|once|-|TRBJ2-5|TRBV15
TGTGCCACCAGCGTTGGTGGACAGCAAGAGACCCAGTACTTC
CATSVGGQQETQYF
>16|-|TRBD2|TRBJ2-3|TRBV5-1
TGCGCCAGCAGCTTGCCACTAGCGGCTAGCACAGATACGCAGTATTTT
CASSLPLAASTDTQYF
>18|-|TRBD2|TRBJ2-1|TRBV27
TGTGCCAGCAGTCTCCGCTCTAGCGGGGGGCTCTCCTACAATGAGCAGTTCTTC
CASSLRSSGGLSYNEQFF
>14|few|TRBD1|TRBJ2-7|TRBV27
TGTGCCAGCGGCTCCGGGACAGGACTCTACGAGCAGTACTTC
CASGSGTGLYEQYF
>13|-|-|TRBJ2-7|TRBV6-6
TGTGCCAGCAGAGAGGTAGCCCTCTACGAGCAGTACTTC
CASREVALYEQYF
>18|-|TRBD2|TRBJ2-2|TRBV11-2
TGTGCCAGCAGTAGTTACTCGGGACTAGCGGGAGTGGGCGGGGAGCTGTTTTTT
CASSSYSGLAGVGGELFF
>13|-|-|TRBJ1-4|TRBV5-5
TGTGCCAGTAACGTCAGAATTAATGAAAAACTGTTTTTT
CASNVRINEKLFF
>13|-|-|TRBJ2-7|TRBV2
TGTGCCAGCAGCGGGGACACCTCCTACGAGCAGTACTTC
CASSGDTSYEQYF
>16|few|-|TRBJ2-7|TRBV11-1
TGTGCCAGCAGCCTTATTGGGGCGCATGGTTCCTACGAGCAGTACTTC
CASSLIGAHGSYEQYF
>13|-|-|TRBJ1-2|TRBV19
TGTGCCACCCAAGGCGGTAGTGACTATGGCTACACCTTC
CATQGGSDYGYTF
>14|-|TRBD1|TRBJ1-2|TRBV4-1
TGCGCCAGCAGCCACCGACAGGGCCGAGAGGGCTACACCTTC
CASSHRQGREGYTF
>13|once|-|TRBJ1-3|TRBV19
TGTGCCAGTACTTCCAAGGGGGGAAACACCATATATTTT
CASTSKGGNTIYF
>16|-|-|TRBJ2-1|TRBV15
TGTGCCACCAGCAGAGATCAGGTGAGCTCCTACAATGAGCAGTTCTTC
CATSRDQVSSYNEQFF
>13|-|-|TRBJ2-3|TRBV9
TGTGCCAGCAGCTTCGGTGGCACAGATACGCAGTATTTT
CASSFGGTDTQYF
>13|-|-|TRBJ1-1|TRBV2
TGTGCCAGCAGTGAAAAGGTGTACGGGGAAGCTTTCTTT
CASSEKVYGEAFF
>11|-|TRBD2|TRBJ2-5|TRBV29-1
TGCAGCGAGCGGGAAGGGGAGACCCAGTACTTC
CSEREGETQYF
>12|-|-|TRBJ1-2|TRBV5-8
TGTGCCAGCAGTTCTCCGTTCTATGGCTACACCTTC
CASSSPFYGYTF
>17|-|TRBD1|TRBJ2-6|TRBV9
TGTGCCAGCAGCGCTCAGGGGGCCACCGGTGGGGCCAACGTCCTGACTTTC
CASSAQGATGGANVLTF
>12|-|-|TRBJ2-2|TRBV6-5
TGTGCCAGCAGTTACAACTGGGGGGAGCTGTTTTTT
CASSYNWGELFF
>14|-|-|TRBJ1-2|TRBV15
TGTGCCACCAGCAGGGGAGCACAGTACTATGGCTACACCTTC
CATSRGAQYYGYTF